This T cell receptor beta chain is drawn from a study of PD-L1 blockade in urothelial cancer. Study at large: Analyzed time points were 3 weeks (second dose) and 6 weeks after therapy began. Whole-study results and caveats: Below-median blood TCR clonality before treatment forecast better survival. Durable-benefit patients showed greater tumor-associated blood clone expansion at 3 weeks.

As for this clone: Its antigen remains unidentified.

Using immunoSEQ multiplex PCR, the repertoire was profiled, and TCRdb retains in-frame clones only, with some absent. The sample holds about 43,000 clones, around 80% seen once. Trimming left V 4 bases short and J 2 bases short, with 17 bases between. The CDR3 extends over 16 amino acids. CDR1 is SGHNT and CDR2 is YYREEE in the germline V gene (reference sequence). Time point meaning: pretreatment peripheral blood. The material was PBMCs, obtained around atezolizumab (anti-PD-L1) treatment. The rearrangement uses TRBV5-4 and TRBJ2-3; D is unclear. This sequence was found in a man aged 55 to 69 with urothelial cancer. The CDR3 here is CASSRSTPGVTDTQYF. CDR3 sequence (DNA): TGTGCCAGCAGCCGATCAACGCCAGGCGTCACAGATACGCAGTATTTT.